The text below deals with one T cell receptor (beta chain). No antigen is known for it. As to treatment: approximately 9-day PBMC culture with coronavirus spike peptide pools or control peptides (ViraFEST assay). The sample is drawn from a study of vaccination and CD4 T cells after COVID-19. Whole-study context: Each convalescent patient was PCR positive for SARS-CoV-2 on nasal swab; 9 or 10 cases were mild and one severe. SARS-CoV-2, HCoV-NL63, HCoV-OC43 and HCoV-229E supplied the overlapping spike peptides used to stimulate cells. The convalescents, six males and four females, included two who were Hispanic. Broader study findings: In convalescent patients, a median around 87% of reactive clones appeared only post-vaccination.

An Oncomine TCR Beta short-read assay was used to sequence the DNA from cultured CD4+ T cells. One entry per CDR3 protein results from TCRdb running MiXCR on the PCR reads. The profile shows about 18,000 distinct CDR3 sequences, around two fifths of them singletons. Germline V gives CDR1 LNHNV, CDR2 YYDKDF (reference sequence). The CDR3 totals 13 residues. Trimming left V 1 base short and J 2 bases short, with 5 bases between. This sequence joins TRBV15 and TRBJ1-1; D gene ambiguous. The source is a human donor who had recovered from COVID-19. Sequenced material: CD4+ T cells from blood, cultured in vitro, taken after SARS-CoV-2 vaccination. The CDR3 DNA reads TGTGCCACCAGCAGAGTGCTAAACACTGAAGCTTTCTTT. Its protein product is CATSRVLNTEAFF.